This TCR beta chain comes out of a study of blood T cell repertoires in COVID-19. V trimming: 0 bases; J trimming: 9 bases; junction bases outside the gene matches: 10. The CDR3 totals 16 residues. The germline gives CDR1 SGHNT, CDR2 YYREEE (reference sequence). Per the authors' pipeline: How many nucleated cells were present was estimated from reference gene primer amplification. Some clones are missing from TCRdb's copy, which holds only in-frame ones; the method was immunoSEQ multiplex PCR. That table furnishes V, J and clone size, whereas the DNA furnished D and trimming. This table holds roughly 170,000 clones, around 72% found once. This clone has just one count.

V usage is TRBV5-4 and J usage is TRBJ2-1; 9 bases line up with TRBD2. Sample: peripheral blood. The clonotype originates from a woman aged 80 or older with acute or convalescent COVID-19. This chain's CDR3 is CASSLGLAGDSSEQFF. CDR3 in DNA: TGTGCCAGCAGCTTGGGATTAGCGGGAGATAGTAGTGAGCAGTTCTTC.